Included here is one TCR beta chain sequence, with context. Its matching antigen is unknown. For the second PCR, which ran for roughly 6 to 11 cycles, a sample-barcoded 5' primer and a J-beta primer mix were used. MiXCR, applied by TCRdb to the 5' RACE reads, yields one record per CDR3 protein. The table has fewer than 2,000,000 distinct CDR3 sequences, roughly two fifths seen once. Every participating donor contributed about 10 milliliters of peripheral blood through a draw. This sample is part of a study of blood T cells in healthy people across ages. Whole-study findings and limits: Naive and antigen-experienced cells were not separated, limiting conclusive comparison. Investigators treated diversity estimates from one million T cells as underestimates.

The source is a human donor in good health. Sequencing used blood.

The CDR3 sequence is CASSPSGGVTNYEQYF. The CDR3 DNA follows: TGTGCCAGCAGTCCTAGCGGGGGGGTCACCAACTACGAGCAGTACTTC. The rearrangement links TRBV27 to TRBJ2-7; 12 bases are shared with TRBD2. The CDR3 totals 16 residues. Germline lookup yields CDR1 MNHEY and CDR2 SMNVEV (reference sequence). V shed 5 bases and J 3 bases; nucleotides not matched to a gene: 8.